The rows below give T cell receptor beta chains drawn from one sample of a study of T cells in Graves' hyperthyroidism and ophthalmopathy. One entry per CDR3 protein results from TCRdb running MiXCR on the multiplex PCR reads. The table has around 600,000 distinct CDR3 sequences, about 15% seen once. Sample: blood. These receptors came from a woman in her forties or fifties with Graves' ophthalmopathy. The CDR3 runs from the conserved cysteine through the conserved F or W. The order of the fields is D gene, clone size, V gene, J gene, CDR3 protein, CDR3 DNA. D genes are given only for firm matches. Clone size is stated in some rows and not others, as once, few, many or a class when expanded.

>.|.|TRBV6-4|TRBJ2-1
CASSDGLGVNEQFF
TGTGCCAGCAGTGATGGGTTAGGGGTAAATGAGCAGTTCTTC
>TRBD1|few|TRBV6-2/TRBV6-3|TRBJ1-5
CASRNNPDREGIQPQHF
TGTGCCAGCAGAAACAACCCGGACAGGGAGGGGATTCAGCCCCAGCATTTT
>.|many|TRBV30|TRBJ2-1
CAWSNHNTHGNEQFF
TGTGCCTGGAGTAACCACAATACACACGGCAATGAGCAGTTCTTC
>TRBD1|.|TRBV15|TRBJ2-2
CATLTRTGGPGGLFF
TGTGCCACCCTAACGCGGACAGGGGGCCCCGGGGGGCTGTTTTTT
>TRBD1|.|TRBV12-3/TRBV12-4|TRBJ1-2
CASSSGTGGWGYTF
TGTGCCAGCAGTTCCGGGACAGGGGGCTGGGGCTACACCTTC
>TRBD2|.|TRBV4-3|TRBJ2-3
CASSLEAGGGTDTQYF
TGCGCCAGCAGCTTGGAAGCGGGAGGAGGGACAGATACGCAGTATTTT
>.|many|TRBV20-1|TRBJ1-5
CSAREGGGRPQHF
TGCAGTGCTAGAGAGGGAGGGGGTCGACCCCAGCATTTT
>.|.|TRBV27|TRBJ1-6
CASSFQANNSPLHF
TGTGCCAGCAGTTTTCAGGCTAATAATTCACCCCTCCACTTT
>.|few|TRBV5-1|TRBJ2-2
CASSRQEKNTGELFF
TGCGCCAGCAGCCGACAGGAAAAGAACACCGGGGAGCTGTTTTTT
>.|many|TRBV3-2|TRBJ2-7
CASSQHPRQRTYEQYF
TGTGCCAGCAGCCAACACCCGAGACAGAGAACCTACGAGCAGTACTTC
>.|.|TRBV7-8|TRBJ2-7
CASSPSGLAAYEQYF
TGTGCCAGCAGCCCAAGTGGACTGGCGGCGTACGAGCAGTACTTC
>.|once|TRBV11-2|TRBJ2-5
CASSGVAAQETQYF
TGTGCCAGCAGCGGGGTGGCGGCCCAAGAGACCCAGTACTTC
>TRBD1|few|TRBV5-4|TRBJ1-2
CASSRGTEEFGYTF
TGTGCCAGCAGCCGAGGGACAGAAGAGTTTGGCTACACCTTC
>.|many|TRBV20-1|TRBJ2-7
CSAGRDTQRVQYF
TGCAGTGCTGGCCGGGACACCCAAAGGGTGCAGTACTTC
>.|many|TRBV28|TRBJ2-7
CASSLGGSDVFEQYF
TGTGCCAGCAGTTTAGGGGGGTCAGACGTTTTCGAGCAGTACTTC
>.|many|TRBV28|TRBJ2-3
CASSLTTGTGSYTQYF
TGTGCCAGCAGTTTGACAACCGGGACTGGTTCTTATACGCAGTATTTT
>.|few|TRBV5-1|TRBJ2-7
CASSPGPRGLRSYEQYF
TGCGCCAGCAGCCCCGGCCCCAGGGGACTCCGCTCCTACGAGCAGTACTTC
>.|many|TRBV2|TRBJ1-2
CASRHRETNYGYTF
TGTGCCAGCAGACACAGAGAAACTAACTATGGCTACACCTTC
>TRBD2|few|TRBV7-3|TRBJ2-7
CASSSNLAGGSYEQYF
TGTGCCAGCAGCTCCAATTTGGCGGGAGGATCCTACGAGCAGTACTTC
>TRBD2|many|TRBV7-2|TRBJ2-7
CASSILLAGVVEQYF
TGTGCCAGCAGCATATTACTAGCGGGAGTTGTCGAGCAGTACTTC
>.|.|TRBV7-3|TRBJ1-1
CASSSTVEGLVAFF
TGTGCCAGCAGCTCTACTGTGGAGGGGCTGGTCGCTTTCTTT
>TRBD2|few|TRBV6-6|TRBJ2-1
CASSYSGLAGFYNEQFF
TGTGCCAGCAGTTACTCAGGACTAGCGGGATTCTACAATGAGCAGTTCTTC
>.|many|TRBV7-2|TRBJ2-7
CASSFALITNEQYF
TGTGCCAGCAGCTTCGCCCTTATCACGAACGAGCAGTACTTC
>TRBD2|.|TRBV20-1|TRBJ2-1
CSGLAGVYNEQFF
TGCAGTGGACTAGCGGGAGTCTACAATGAGCAGTTCTTC
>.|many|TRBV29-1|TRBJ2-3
CSVRHADTQYF
TGCAGCGTCAGGCACGCAGATACGCAGTATTTT
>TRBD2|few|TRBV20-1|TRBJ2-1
CSARRLAGVFYNEQFF
TGCAGTGCTAGGCGACTAGCGGGAGTCTTCTACAATGAGCAGTTCTTC
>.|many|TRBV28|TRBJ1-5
CASSLGFNQPQHF
TGTGCCAGCAGTTTAGGGTTTAATCAGCCCCAGCATTTT
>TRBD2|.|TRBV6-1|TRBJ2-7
CASNLAGGPNEQYF
TGTGCCAGCAATCTAGCGGGAGGGCCTAACGAGCAGTACTTC
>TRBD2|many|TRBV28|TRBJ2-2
CASSLIFGLAGGVASGELFF
TGTGCCAGCAGTTTAATCTTTGGACTAGCGGGAGGCGTTGCCTCCGGGGAGCTGTTTTTT
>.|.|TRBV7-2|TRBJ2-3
CASSLGYRADTQYF
TGTGCCAGCAGCTTAGGGTACAGGGCAGATACGCAGTATTTT
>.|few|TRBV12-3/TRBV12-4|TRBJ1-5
CASSLVVTSVDGWNQPQHF
TGTGCCAGCAGTTTAGTGGTTACATCAGTGGACGGTTGGAATCAGCCCCAGCATTTT
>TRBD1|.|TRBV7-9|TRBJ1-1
CASSQIPGQLSNTEAFF
TGTGCCAGCAGTCAAATACCGGGACAGCTGTCGAACACTGAAGCTTTCTTT
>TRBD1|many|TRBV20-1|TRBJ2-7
CSARERGRVDRGNEQYF
TGCAGTGCTAGAGAGAGAGGGAGGGTGGACAGGGGCAACGAGCAGTACTTC
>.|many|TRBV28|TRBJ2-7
CASSSRGRKLYEQYF
TGTGCCAGCAGTTCCCGGGGGCGGAAGTTATACGAGCAGTACTTC
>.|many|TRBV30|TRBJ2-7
CAWSKPGGLDEQYF
TGTGCCTGGAGTAAGCCAGGGGGGTTGGACGAGCAGTACTTC
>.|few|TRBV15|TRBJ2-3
CATSRADFGAPAGDTQYF
TGTGCCACCAGCAGAGCCGACTTTGGGGCTCCTGCTGGAGATACGCAGTATTTT
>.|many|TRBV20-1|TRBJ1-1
CSARDLVLQSINTEAFF
TGCAGTGCTAGAGATCTCGTTCTCCAGAGTATAAACACTGAAGCTTTCTTT
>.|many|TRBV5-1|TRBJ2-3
CASSFSADTQYF
TGCGCCAGCAGCTTTTCGGCAGATACGCAGTATTTT
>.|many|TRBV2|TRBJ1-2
CASSEELVPNYGYTF
TGTGCCAGCAGTGAGGAGCTGGTTCCTAACTATGGCTACACCTTC
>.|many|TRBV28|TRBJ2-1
CASSFQGDQFF
TGTGCCAGCAGTTTTCAAGGGGATCAGTTCTTC
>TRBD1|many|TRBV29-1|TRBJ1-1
CSVPLGTGSDGGFF
TGCAGCGTTCCCCTCGGGACAGGATCTGATGGGGGATTCTTT
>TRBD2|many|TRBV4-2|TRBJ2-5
CASSQVGLAGGKETQYF
TGTGCCAGCAGCCAAGTTGGGCTAGCGGGAGGAAAAGAGACCCAGTACTTC
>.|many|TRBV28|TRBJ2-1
CASSLRVGARGFF
TGTGCCAGCAGTTTACGCGTCGGGGCTAGGGGGTTCTTC
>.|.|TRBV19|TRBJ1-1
CASSIDHVGLNTEAFF
TGTGCCAGTAGTATAGATCATGTGGGTTTGAACACTGAAGCTTTCTTT
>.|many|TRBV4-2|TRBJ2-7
CASSQGWETYEQYF
TGTGCCAGCAGCCAAGGGTGGGAGACCTACGAGCAGTACTTC
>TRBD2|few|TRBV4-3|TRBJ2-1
CASSQDDRTSGRNEQFF
TGCGCCAGCAGCCAAGATGATAGGACTAGCGGGAGAAATGAGCAGTTCTTC
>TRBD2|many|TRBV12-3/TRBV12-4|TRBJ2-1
CASSFGGRASGNEQFF
TGTGCCAGCAGTTTCGGAGGGAGGGCCTCGGGCAATGAGCAGTTCTTC
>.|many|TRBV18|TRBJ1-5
CASSAGMNNQPQHF
TGTGCCAGCTCAGCAGGGATGAATAATCAGCCCCAGCATTTT
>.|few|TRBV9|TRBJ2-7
CASSVSVQGRDEQYF
TGTGCCAGCAGCGTAAGTGTGCAGGGGAGGGACGAGCAGTACTTC
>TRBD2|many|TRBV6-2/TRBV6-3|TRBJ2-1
CASSQSASGPYNEQFF
TGTGCCAGCAGTCAGTCGGCTAGCGGGCCCTACAATGAGCAGTTCTTC
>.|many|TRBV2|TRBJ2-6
CASTGTSGANVLTF
TGTGCCAGCACGGGTACATCTGGGGCCAACGTCCTGACTTTC
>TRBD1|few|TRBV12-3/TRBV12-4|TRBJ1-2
CANSTAPTGLNYGYTF
TGTGCCAACAGTACTGCCCCGACAGGGCTGAACTATGGCTACACCTTC
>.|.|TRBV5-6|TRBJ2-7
CASSEQQEVYEQYF
TGTGCCAGCAGTGAGCAGCAAGAAGTCTACGAGCAGTACTTC
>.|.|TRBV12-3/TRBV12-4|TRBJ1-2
CASSKVDGYTF
TGTGCCAGCAGTAAGGTGGACGGCTACACCTTC
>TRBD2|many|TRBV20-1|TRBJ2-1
CSATHRLAVSYNEQFF
TGCAGTGCTACTCACCGACTAGCGGTCTCCTACAATGAGCAGTTCTTC
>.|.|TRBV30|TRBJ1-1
CAWSAGTAKGEAFF
TGTGCCTGGAGCGCTGGGACGGCTAAAGGTGAAGCTTTCTTT
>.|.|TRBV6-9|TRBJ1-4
CASSYGGRGYLSEKLFF
TGTGCCAGCAGTTACGGCGGCAGGGGATATTTAAGCGAAAAACTGTTTTTT